A selection of T cell receptor beta chains follows, all from one sample in a study of blood T cell repertoires in COVID-19. Assay: immunoSEQ multiplex PCR; the TCRdb copy retains only in-frame clones and omits some. There are roughly 410,000 clones in the sample; 75% to 90% occur only once, and approximately 1.5% lies in the top ten. The sequenced sample consisted of peripheral blood. These receptor sequences come from a woman between 40 and 55 years old with COVID-19, enrolled during active disease. CDR3s include the opening cysteine and the closing phenylalanine or tryptophan. D genes are given only for firm matches. The size field is filled for only some rows; it gives once, few, many or a size class.

CDR3aa: CASASGTTNSPLHF
v_gene: TRBV19
abundance: NA
d_gene: NA
j_gene: TRBJ1-6

CDR3aa: CASTFGAGNTIYF
v_gene: TRBV19
abundance: NA
d_gene: NA
j_gene: TRBJ1-3

CDR3aa: CASSRQARYGYTF
v_gene: TRBV5-1
abundance: NA
d_gene: NA
j_gene: TRBJ1-2

CDR3aa: CASSPGDRINTEAFF
v_gene: TRBV9
abundance: NA
d_gene: TRBD1
j_gene: TRBJ1-1

CDR3aa: CASSISAGVGTGELFF
v_gene: TRBV19
abundance: NA
d_gene: TRBD2
j_gene: TRBJ2-2

CDR3aa: CASSLAAGVEQYF
v_gene: TRBV5-6
abundance: NA
d_gene: NA
j_gene: TRBJ2-7

CDR3aa: CASSLGQRNTEAFF
v_gene: TRBV5-4
abundance: NA
d_gene: NA
j_gene: TRBJ1-1

CDR3aa: CASNGGRSSNYGYTF
v_gene: TRBV19
abundance: few
d_gene: NA
j_gene: TRBJ1-2

CDR3aa: CASSVRGIPYEQYF
v_gene: TRBV9
abundance: NA
d_gene: NA
j_gene: TRBJ2-7

CDR3aa: CASSLQVGGPEAFF
v_gene: TRBV5-4
abundance: NA
d_gene: NA
j_gene: TRBJ1-1

CDR3aa: CASSPPTDSSGNTIYF
v_gene: TRBV18
abundance: NA
d_gene: NA
j_gene: TRBJ1-3

CDR3aa: CASSQDRGSWERAYEQYF
v_gene: TRBV4-3
abundance: NA
d_gene: NA
j_gene: TRBJ2-7

CDR3aa: CASSPERDAKTGYTF
v_gene: TRBV18
abundance: NA
d_gene: NA
j_gene: TRBJ1-2

CDR3aa: CASKAFGDSYEQYF
v_gene: TRBV5-1
abundance: NA
d_gene: NA
j_gene: TRBJ2-7

CDR3aa: CASRDRGETYEQYF
v_gene: TRBV6-5
abundance: NA
d_gene: TRBD1
j_gene: TRBJ2-7

CDR3aa: CASSSGTSGFYEQYF
v_gene: TRBV5-4
abundance: NA
d_gene: TRBD2
j_gene: TRBJ2-7

CDR3aa: CSVEISTNEKLFF
v_gene: TRBV29-1
abundance: NA
d_gene: NA
j_gene: TRBJ1-4

CDR3aa: CASSSGTREKLFF
v_gene: TRBV19
abundance: NA
d_gene: NA
j_gene: TRBJ1-4

CDR3aa: CASRRDRDGEQFF
v_gene: TRBV6-6
abundance: NA
d_gene: TRBD1
j_gene: TRBJ2-1

CDR3aa: CASTRGTYNSPLHF
v_gene: TRBV6-5
abundance: NA
d_gene: NA
j_gene: TRBJ1-6

CDR3aa: CASSGGTGNQPQHF
v_gene: TRBV9
abundance: NA
d_gene: TRBD1
j_gene: TRBJ1-5

CDR3aa: CASSPGGQLGAYEQYF
v_gene: TRBV9
abundance: NA
d_gene: TRBD1
j_gene: TRBJ2-7

CDR3aa: CASSLGPNTEAFF
v_gene: TRBV11-3
abundance: few
d_gene: NA
j_gene: TRBJ1-1

CDR3aa: CASRATGRTEAFF
v_gene: TRBV2
abundance: NA
d_gene: TRBD1
j_gene: TRBJ1-1

CDR3aa: CASSLGAGISTEAFF
v_gene: TRBV27
abundance: few
d_gene: NA
j_gene: TRBJ1-1

CDR3aa: CASSESSRDGTDTQYF
v_gene: TRBV10-1
abundance: NA
d_gene: NA
j_gene: TRBJ2-3

CDR3aa: CASATDRSGTEAFF
v_gene: TRBV4-3
abundance: NA
d_gene: NA
j_gene: TRBJ1-1

CDR3aa: CASSENPGPSPQHF
v_gene: TRBV2
abundance: NA
d_gene: NA
j_gene: TRBJ1-5

CDR3aa: CASTEWGLSSPLHF
v_gene: TRBV6-5
abundance: NA
d_gene: NA
j_gene: TRBJ1-6

CDR3aa: CASSQNRAYNEQFF
v_gene: TRBV7-3
abundance: NA
d_gene: NA
j_gene: TRBJ2-1

CDR3aa: CASSLSKDRGYGYTF
v_gene: TRBV27
abundance: NA
d_gene: TRBD1
j_gene: TRBJ1-2

CDR3aa: CAWSVWGSDTEAFF
v_gene: TRBV30
abundance: NA
d_gene: NA
j_gene: TRBJ1-1

CDR3aa: CAGGREYSYEQYF
v_gene: TRBV30
abundance: NA
d_gene: NA
j_gene: TRBJ2-7

CDR3aa: CASSWLAGGYEQFF
v_gene: TRBV27
abundance: once
d_gene: TRBD2
j_gene: TRBJ2-1

CDR3aa: CASSLRGDRGDGYTF
v_gene: TRBV27
abundance: NA
d_gene: TRBD1
j_gene: TRBJ1-2

CDR3aa: CASSLQGYGYTF
v_gene: TRBV5-1
abundance: NA
d_gene: NA
j_gene: TRBJ1-2

CDR3aa: CASSVRARRGTEAFF
v_gene: TRBV25-1
abundance: NA
d_gene: NA
j_gene: TRBJ1-1

CDR3aa: CASDRGSNQPQHF
v_gene: TRBV6-6
abundance: NA
d_gene: TRBD1
j_gene: TRBJ1-5

CDR3aa: CASSVLGGSIQYF
v_gene: TRBV9
abundance: NA
d_gene: NA
j_gene: TRBJ2-4